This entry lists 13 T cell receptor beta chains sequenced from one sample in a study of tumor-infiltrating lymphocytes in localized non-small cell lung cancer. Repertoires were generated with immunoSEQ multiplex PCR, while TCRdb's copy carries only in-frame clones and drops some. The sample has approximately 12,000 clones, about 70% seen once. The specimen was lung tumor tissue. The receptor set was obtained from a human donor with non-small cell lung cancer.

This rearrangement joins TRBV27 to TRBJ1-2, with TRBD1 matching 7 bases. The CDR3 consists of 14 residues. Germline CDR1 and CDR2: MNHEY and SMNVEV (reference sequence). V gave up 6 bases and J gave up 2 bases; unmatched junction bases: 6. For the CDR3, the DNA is TGTGCCAGCAGACGTAGACAGGGCAACTATGGCTACACCTTC. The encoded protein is CASRRRQGNYGYTF.

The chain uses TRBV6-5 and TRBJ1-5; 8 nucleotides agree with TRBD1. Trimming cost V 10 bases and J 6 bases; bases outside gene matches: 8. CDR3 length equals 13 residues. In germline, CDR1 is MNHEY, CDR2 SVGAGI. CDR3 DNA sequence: TGTGCCAACTCGAGACAGGGGACTCAGCCCCAGCATTTT. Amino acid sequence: CANSRQGTQPQHF.

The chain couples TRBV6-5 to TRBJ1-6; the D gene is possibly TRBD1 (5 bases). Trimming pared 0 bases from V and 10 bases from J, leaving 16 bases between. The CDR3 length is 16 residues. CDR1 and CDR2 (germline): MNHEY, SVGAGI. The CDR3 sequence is CASSYSSGREGSPLHF. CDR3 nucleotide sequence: TGTGCCAGCAGTTACTCGAGTGGCAGGGAGGGATCACCCCTCCACTTT.

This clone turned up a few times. CDR3 sequence: CASSTGLAGNEQFF. The CDR3 region has the DNA TGTGCCAGCAGTACCGGACTAGCGGGCAATGAGCAGTTCTTC. This chain joins TRBV2 and TRBJ2-1; 11 bases map to TRBD2. Germline values: CDR1 SNHLY, CDR2 FYNNEI. This CDR3 comprises 14 residues. With 5 bases clipped from V and 6 bases from J, the junction kept 3 bases outside the gene matches.

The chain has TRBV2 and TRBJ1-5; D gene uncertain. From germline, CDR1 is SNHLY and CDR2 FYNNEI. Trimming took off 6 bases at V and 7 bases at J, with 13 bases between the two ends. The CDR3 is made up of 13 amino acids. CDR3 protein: CASSQGRSQPQHF. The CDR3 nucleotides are TGTGCCAGCAGCCAAGGGAGATCCCAGCCCCAGCATTTT.

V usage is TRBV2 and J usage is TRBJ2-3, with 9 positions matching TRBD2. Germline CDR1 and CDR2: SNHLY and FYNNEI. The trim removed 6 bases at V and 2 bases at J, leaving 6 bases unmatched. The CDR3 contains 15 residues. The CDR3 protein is CASSTGLAPTDTQYF. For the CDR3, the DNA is TGTGCCAGCAGCACGGGACTAGCCCCCACAGATACGCAGTATTTT.

The CDR3 nucleotides are TGCGCCAGCAGAGGGGGCTATAATTCACCCCTCCACTTT. Translated, it gives CASRGGYNSPLHF. V gene TRBV5-1 combines with J gene TRBJ1-6; the D gene is possibly TRBD1 (6 bases). The length of the CDR3 is 13 residues. Deletions cut 5 bases from V and 3 bases from J, with 6 bases between. CDR1 and CDR2 (germline): SGHRS, YFSETQ.

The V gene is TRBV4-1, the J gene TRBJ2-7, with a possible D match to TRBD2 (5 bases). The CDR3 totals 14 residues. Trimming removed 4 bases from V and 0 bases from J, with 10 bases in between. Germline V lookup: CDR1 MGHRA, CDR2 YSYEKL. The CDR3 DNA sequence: TGCGCCAGCAGCCCTCCCCGGGGCTCCTACGAGCAGTACTTC. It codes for CASSPPRGSYEQYF.

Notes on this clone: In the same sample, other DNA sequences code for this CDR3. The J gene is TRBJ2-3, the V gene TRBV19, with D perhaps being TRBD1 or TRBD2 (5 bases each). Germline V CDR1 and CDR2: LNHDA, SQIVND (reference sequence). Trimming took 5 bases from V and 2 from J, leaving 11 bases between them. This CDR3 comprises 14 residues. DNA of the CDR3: TGTGCCAGTAGTCGACAGAGGGACACAGATACGCAGTATTTT. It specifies CASSRQRDTDTQYF.

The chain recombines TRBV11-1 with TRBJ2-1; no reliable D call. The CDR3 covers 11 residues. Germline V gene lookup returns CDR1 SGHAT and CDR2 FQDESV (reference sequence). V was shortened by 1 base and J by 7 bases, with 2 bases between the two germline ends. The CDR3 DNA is TGTGCCAGCAGCTTAGGGAATGAGCAGTTCTTC. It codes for CASSLGNEQFF. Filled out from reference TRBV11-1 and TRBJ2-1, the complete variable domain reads EAEVAQSPRYKITEKSQAVAFWCDPISGHATLYWYRQILGQGPELLVQFQDESVVDDSQLPKDRFSAERLKGVDSTLKIQPAELGDSAMYLCASSLGNEQFFGPGTRLTVL.

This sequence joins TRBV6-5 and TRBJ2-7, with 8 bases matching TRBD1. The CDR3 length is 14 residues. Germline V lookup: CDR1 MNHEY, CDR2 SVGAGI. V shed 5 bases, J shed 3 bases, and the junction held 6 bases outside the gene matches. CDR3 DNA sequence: TGTGCCAGCAGTAGATCCGGACAGGGCTACGAGCAGTACTTC. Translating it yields CASSRSGQGYEQYF.

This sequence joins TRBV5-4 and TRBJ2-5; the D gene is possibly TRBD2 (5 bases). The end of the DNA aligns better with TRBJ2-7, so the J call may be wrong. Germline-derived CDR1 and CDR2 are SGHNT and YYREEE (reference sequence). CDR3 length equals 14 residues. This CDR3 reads CASSLGRASYEQYF. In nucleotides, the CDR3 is TGTGCCAGCAGCTTGGGGCGGGCCTCCTACGAGCAGTACTTC.

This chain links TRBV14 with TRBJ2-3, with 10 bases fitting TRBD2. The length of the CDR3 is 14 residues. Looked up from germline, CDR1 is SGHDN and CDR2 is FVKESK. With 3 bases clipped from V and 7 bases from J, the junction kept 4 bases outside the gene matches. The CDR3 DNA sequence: TGTGCCAGCAGCCAGGGGACTAGCGCGAATACGCAGTATTTT. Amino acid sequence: CASSQGTSANTQYF.